Presented here are 17 T cell receptor beta chains from one specimen sequenced in a study of a mutant IDH1 vaccine in newly diagnosed glioma. Time point meaning: week 35, safety follow-up. With topical imiquimod, each dose of the vaccine consisted of 300 ug of mutant IDH1 20-mer peptide. Data came from immunoSEQ multiplex PCR; TCRdb stores just in-frame clones and leaves some out. The sample contains 26,000 or so clones, less than 90% of which appear only once. These receptors have no known antigen. This specimen was PBMCs, taken from a glioma patient whose treatment included an IDH1 peptide vaccine. The receptors originated from a man between 25 and 39 years old with glioma.

This sequence joins TRBV28 and TRBJ1-2; unclear D gene. The ends were cut back, 3 bases at V and 4 bases at J, with 9 bases in the middle. Germline V CDR1 and CDR2: MDHEN, SYDVKM. CDR3 length: 13 amino acids. The CDR3: CASSFSGSYGYTF. DNA of the CDR3: TGTGCCAGCAGTTTTTCTGGGAGCTATGGCTACACCTTC.

The chain links TRBV29-1 to TRBJ1-1; the match to TRBD1 covers 11 bases. V shed 6 bases, J shed 4 bases, and the junction held 4 bases outside the gene matches. Germline CDR1 SQVTM, CDR2 ANQGSEA. This CDR3 has 13 residues. CDR3 amino acids: CSVAGTGGTEAFF. The CDR3 nucleotides are TGCAGCGTCGCAGGGACAGGGGGCACTGAAGCTTTCTTT.

This clone is a singleton in its sample. The chain carries TRBV30 and TRBJ1-5; the D gene is possibly TRBD1 (5 bases). Germline loops: CDR1 GTSNPN, CDR2 SVGIG (reference sequence). V shed 8 bases and J shed 1 base, with 9 bases lying between them. The CDR3 consists of 12 residues. The CDR3 DNA reads as TGTGCCGGGGCGGAGAGCAATCAGCCCCAGCATTTT. It is translated as CAGAESNQPQHF.

This clone has only one observation. The chain has TRBV4-1 and TRBJ2-2; 13 nucleotides match TRBD2. CDR3 size: 19 residues. Per germline, CDR1 MGHRA and CDR2 YSYEKL. Losses at the gene ends were 1 base for V and 6 bases for J; bases not matched to a gene: 11. For the CDR3, the DNA is TGCGCCAGCAGCCAAGCCGGACTAGCGGGGGACTTGAGGTCCGGGGAGCTGTTTTTT. Its protein product is CASSQAGLAGDLRSGELFF.

The chain recombines TRBV30 with TRBJ2-1; 13 bases are a match to TRBD2. CDR1 is GTSNPN and CDR2 is SVGIG in the germline V gene (reference sequence). The CDR3 is 14 residues long. After removal of 4 bases from V and 8 bases from J, the junction contained 5 bases not matched to a gene. The CDR3 reads CAWKGTSGVDEQFF. CDR3 DNA: TGTGCCTGGAAAGGGACTAGCGGGGTCGATGAGCAGTTCTTC.

The DNA for the CDR3 is TGTGCCAGCAGCCTTGAAAGCTCCTACGAGCAGTACTTC. This translates into CASSLESSYEQYF. This chain uses TRBV9 with TRBJ2-7; D remains unclear. Germline CDR1 reads SGDLS; CDR2 reads YYNGEE. The V end was cut by 4 bases, the J end by 0 bases, with 8 bases between. The CDR3 runs 13 residues. Looking up the rest from reference TRBV9 and TRBJ2-7 gives the full variable domain: DSGVTQTPKHLITATGQRVTLRCSPRSGDLSVYWYQQSLDQGLQFLIQYYNGEERAKGNILERFSAQQFPDLHSELNLSSLELGDSALYFCASSLESSYEQYFGPGTRLTVT.

V usage is TRBV2 and J usage is TRBJ2-7, with 7 bases fitting TRBD2. Germline V gene lookup returns CDR1 SNHLY and CDR2 FYNNEI. This CDR3 comprises 14 residues. J gave up 3 bases and V 7 bases, and 9 bases lay outside the gene matches. In DNA, the CDR3 is TGTGCCAGCATGACTGGCCGGGGGGACTACGAGCAGTACTTC. Protein product: CASMTGRGDYEQYF.

The rearrangement links TRBV28 to TRBJ1-3; no clear D gene. The germline V and J ends were trimmed by 8 bases and 0 bases, with 8 bases remaining between them. Germline V gene lookup returns CDR1 MDHEN and CDR2 SYDVKM. The CDR3 totals 13 residues. CDR3 loop: CASRRSSGNTIYF. The CDR3 DNA follows: TGTGCCAGCCGGAGGTCCTCTGGAAACACCATATATTTT.

J is TRBJ2-7 and V is TRBV6-1; D is unclear. This CDR3 spans 12 amino acids. The V gene lost 1 base and the J gene lost 2 bases, with 3 bases spanning the gap. The germline V gene encodes CDR1 MNHNS and CDR2 SASEGT. CDR3 sequence: CASSEVAYEQYF. CDR3 bases: TGTGCCAGCAGTGAAGTAGCCTACGAGCAGTACTTC.

V and J are TRBV2 and TRBJ2-1; possible D gene TRBD2, 6 bases. Germline values: CDR1 SNHLY, CDR2 FYNNEI. Deletions cut 8 bases from V and 8 bases from J, with 22 bases between. The CDR3 spans 15 residues. CDR3 sequence (DNA): TGTGCCAGCGTTAGCGGCGAGAATTCTTTCGATGAGCAGTTCTTC. Its protein is CASVSGENSFDEQFF. The full variable domain, completed using reference TRBV2 and TRBJ2-1, is EPEVTQTPSHQVTQMGQEVILRCVPISNHLYFYWYRQILGQKVEFLVSFYNNEISEKSEIFDDQFSVERPDGSNFTLKIRSTKLEDSAMYFCASVSGENSFDEQFFGPGTRLTVL.

The rearrangement links TRBV30 to TRBJ2-2; D might be TRBD1 or TRBD2, each matching 6 bases. The germline V gene has CDR1 GTSNPN and CDR2 SVGIG (reference sequence). V lost 4 bases, J lost 5 bases, and 11 bases lay in between. This CDR3 region has 13 residues. CDR3 amino acids: CAWMPGATGELFF. The CDR3 DNA reads TGTGCCTGGATGCCGGGGGCGACCGGGGAGCTGTTTTTT.

This chain joins TRBV30 and TRBJ1-1; TRBD1 might be the D (6 bases). The CDR3 spans 16 residues. Trimming shortened V by 3 bases and J by 2 bases, and 19 bases separated the two germline ends. The V gene's germline CDR1 is GTSNPN and CDR2 SVGIG (reference sequence). In DNA, the CDR3 is TGTGCCTGGAGGTTTGGAGGGGGAGGAGCCAACACTGAAGCTTTCTTT. Translating it yields CAWRFGGGGANTEAFF.

This clone appeared a single time. The V call is TRBV7-2, the J call TRBJ2-3; D is possibly TRBD2 (6 bases). CDR1 and CDR2 (germline): SGHTA, FQGNSA. V gave up 3 bases and J gave up 2 bases, with 15 bases separating them. The CDR3 contains 16 residues. The CDR3, as DNA: TGTGCCAGCAGCTTGCCCCTGGCGGGGCCCACAGATACGCAGTATTTT. Its translation is CASSLPLAGPTDTQYF.

The chain links TRBV29-1 to TRBJ1-2; TRBD1 aligns across 7 bases. The ends lost 4 bases at V and 7 bases at J; junction bases unmatched: 15. Germline CDR1 and CDR2: SQVTM and ANQGSEA. This CDR3 spans 15 amino acids. CDR3 region: CSVAESAGGVGGYTF. The DNA of the CDR3 is TGCAGCGTTGCGGAGTCGGCAGGGGGAGTAGGTGGCTACACCTTC.

The J gene is TRBJ2-7, the V gene TRBV27, with TRBD1 matching 7 bases. From germline, CDR1 is MNHEY and CDR2 SMNVEV (reference sequence). With V trimmed by 5 bases and J by 6 bases, 10 bases remained unmatched. This CDR3 has 14 amino acids. The CDR3 region is CASSRQGGFGEQYF. The CDR3 bases are TGTGCCAGCAGTCGACAGGGTGGATTTGGCGAGCAGTACTTC.

Here the CDR3 DNA reads TGTGCCAGTACCGACCCCGGACAGGGCGACTATGGCTACACCTTC. It translates to CASTDPGQGDYGYTF. V is TRBV19 and J is TRBJ1-2; 8 bases map to TRBD1. CDR3 length equals 15 residues. After removal of 7 bases from V and 3 bases from J, the junction contained 10 bases not matched to a gene. CDR1 LNHDA and CDR2 SQIVND come from the germline V gene (reference sequence).

V is TRBV5-4 and J is TRBJ2-2; D call uncertain. In germline, CDR1 is SGHNT, CDR2 YYREEE (reference sequence). Trimming stripped 4 bases from V and 1 base from J, with 8 bases between. The CDR3 loop spans 14 amino acids. The CDR3 bases are TGTGCCAGCAGCCCTTTACAGAACACCGGGGAGCTGTTTTTT. Its translation is CASSPLQNTGELFF.